Below, 25 T cell receptor beta chains from the same sample are listed, as sequenced in a study of blood T cell repertoires in COVID-19. Sequencing was performed with immunoSEQ multiplex PCR; in TCRdb, only in-frame clones are kept and a portion is missing. The data show some 120,000 clones, about 88% seen once. The sequenced sample consisted of peripheral blood. The receptor source for this set is a man aged 35 to 55 with acute or convalescent COVID-19.

This chain's CDR3 is CASSFRDRVVDTQYF. In DNA, the CDR3 is TGCGCCAGCAGCTTCCGGGACAGGGTGGTAGATACGCAGTATTTT. V is TRBV5-1 and J is TRBJ2-3, with 9 bases matching TRBD1. This CDR3 contains 15 residues. Germline V gene lookup returns CDR1 SGHRS and CDR2 YFSETQ. V was pared by 2 bases and J by 5 bases, with 6 bases of the junction left unmatched.

The rearrangement uses TRBV27 and TRBJ2-5; 9 bases line up with TRBD1. V lost 4 bases and J lost 6; bases outside the gene matches: 9. The germline V gene has CDR1 MNHEY and CDR2 SMNVEV (reference sequence). The CDR3 runs to 15 residues. The CDR3, as DNA: TGTGCCAGCAGTTATGTGGGACAGGGTGCGAAGACCCAGTACTTC. Translation: CASSYVGQGAKTQYF.

The chain recombines TRBV6-4 with TRBJ2-2; 13 positions agree with TRBD2. V shed 6 bases, J shed 2 bases, and the junction held 6 bases outside the gene matches. Germline V CDR1 and CDR2: MRHNA, SNTAGT. The CDR3 length is 17 residues. The CDR3 nucleotides read TGTGCCAGCAGACGACTAGCGGGAGGCCCCAACACCGGGGAGCTGTTTTTT. Its translation is CASRRLAGGPNTGELFF.

The gene calls are TRBV7-9 and TRBJ1-1; the D gene is possibly TRBD1 (6 bases). The CDR3 runs to 14 residues. Germline CDR1 SEHNR, CDR2 FQNEAQ (reference sequence). Trimming pared 2 bases from V and 1 base from J, leaving 8 bases between. This CDR3 is CASSLQGPNTEAFF. For the CDR3, the DNA is TGTGCCAGCAGCTTACAGGGGCCGAACACTGAAGCTTTCTTT.

The chain carries TRBV15 and TRBJ2-4, with TRBD2 matching over 12 bases. This CDR3 region has 17 residues. Germline CDR1 is LNHNV and CDR2 is YYDKDF (reference sequence). With 4 bases clipped from V and 6 bases from J, the junction kept 10 bases outside the gene matches. The CDR3 is CATSKTPTSGSGNIQYF. As DNA, the CDR3 is TGTGCCACCAGCAAAACCCCGACTAGCGGGAGTGGAAACATTCAGTACTTC.

The chain combines TRBV28 with TRBJ2-1, with 8 positions matching TRBD2. CDR3 length equals 16 residues. V lost 6 bases, J lost 6 bases, and 13 bases stayed unmatched. CDR1 and CDR2 (germline): MDHEN, SYDVKM. CDR3 region: CASSPRTSQGFNEQFF. DNA for the CDR3: TGTGCCAGCAGCCCGAGGACTAGCCAGGGTTTCAATGAGCAGTTCTTC.

This clone has just a few counts. This chain joins TRBV7-9 and TRBJ1-4; 9 bases map to TRBD1. This CDR3 comprises 15 residues. Per the germline V gene, CDR1 is SEHNR and CDR2 is FQNEAQ (reference sequence). The junction had 9 bases not matched to a gene; V was cut back by 6 bases and J by 7 bases. The CDR3: CASSYYRQGVEKLFF. CDR3 bases: TGTGCCAGCAGTTATTATCGACAGGGGGTTGAAAAACTGTTTTTT.

This chain joins TRBV30 and TRBJ2-7, with D perhaps TRBD1 (6 bases). The V end lost 4 bases, the J end lost 6 bases, and 13 bases lay between the germline ends. This CDR3 comprises 12 residues. Germline-derived CDR1 and CDR2 are GTSNPN and SVGIG (reference sequence). Here the CDR3 DNA reads TGTGCCTGGAAGGACAGAGCCTCCGAGCAGTACTTC. As protein: CAWKDRASEQYF.

This chain joins TRBV10-3 and TRBJ2-5, with a tentative D call TRBD2 (6 bases). In germline, CDR1 is ENHRY, CDR2 SYGVKD. The CDR3 extends over 15 amino acids. V gave up 1 base and J gave up 3 bases, with 12 bases separating them. The CDR3 DNA follows: TGTGCCATCAGTGAGTACGGACTATCAGAAGAGACCCAGTACTTC. Its translation is CAISEYGLSEETQYF.

The V call is TRBV7-3, the J call TRBJ1-6, with 7 bases matching TRBD1. The germline gives CDR1 SGHTA, CDR2 FQGTGA. This CDR3 region has 14 residues. V lost 5 bases, J lost 6 bases, and 4 bases stayed unmatched. CDR3: CASSPGTANSPLHF. CDR3 DNA sequence: TGTGCCAGCAGCCCCGGGACAGCTAATTCACCCCTCCACTTT.

The CDR3 DNA is TGTGCCAGTAGTGGAAGGACTTTAGCCGCCGAGCAGTACTTC. Translation: CASSGRTLAAEQYF. The V gene is TRBV19, the J gene TRBJ2-7; tentatively, D is TRBD2 (5 bases). This CDR3 is 14 amino acids long. In germline, CDR1 is LNHDA, CDR2 SQIVND (reference sequence). V lost 5 bases and J lost 6, with 17 bases in between. The variable domain in full, completed from reference TRBV19 and TRBJ2-7, reads DGGITQSPKYLFRKEGQNVTLSCEQNLNHDAMYWYRQDPGQGLRLIYYSQIVNDFQKGDIAEGYSVSREKKESFPLTVTSAQKNPTAFYLCASSGRTLAAEQYFGPGTRLTVT.

This chain connects TRBV6-2 or TRBV6-3 to TRBJ2-5, with 7 bases that match TRBD1. The CDR3 totals 14 residues. V was clipped by 6 bases and J by 5 bases; unmatched bases: 9. From germline, CDR1 is MNHEY and CDR2 SVGEGT. The CDR3 DNA is TGTGCCAGCAGCAAAGGGGGCCCGCAGGAGACCCAGTACTTC. Its protein is CASSKGGPQETQYF.

V is TRBV28 and J is TRBJ2-3; TRBD2 might be the D (5 bases). V lost 4 bases, J lost 2 bases, and 7 bases lay in between. Germline V lookup: CDR1 MDHEN, CDR2 SYDVKM. CDR3 size: 13 residues. The CDR3 loop is CASSSAATDTQYF. The DNA for the CDR3 is TGTGCCAGCAGTTCAGCGGCCACAGATACGCAGTATTTT.

The chain has TRBV19 and TRBJ1-1; TRBD1 aligns across 8 bases. This CDR3 is 15 amino acids long. The junction had 5 bases not matched to a gene; V was cut back by 0 bases and J by 5 bases. Germline V gene lookup returns CDR1 LNHDA and CDR2 SQIVND (reference sequence). The CDR3 coding sequence is TGTGCCAGTAGTATAGAGGGGGACAGGCTGACTGAAGCTTTCTTT. It translates to CASSIEGDRLTEAFF.

The gene calls are TRBV6-5 and TRBJ2-7; 9 bases fit TRBD1. CDR3 size: 15 residues. J lost 5 bases, V lost 7 bases, and 12 bases had no gene match. Germline CDR1 MNHEY, CDR2 SVGAGI. This CDR3 reads CASTPRGQGSNEQYF. CDR3 in DNA: TGTGCCAGCACCCCGAGGGGACAGGGTTCCAACGAGCAGTACTTC.

The chain has TRBV5-1 and TRBJ2-1, with 8 nucleotides matching TRBD2. This CDR3 contains 16 residues. Germline CDR1 is SGHRS and CDR2 is YFSETQ. The V and J ends lost 4 bases and 10 bases, in that order; junction bases with no gene match: 16. The CDR3 coding sequence is TGCGCCAGCAGCCCCGGTTCGGGCGGGGGGAAATGGGAGCAGTTCTTC. Protein sequence: CASSPGSGGGKWEQFF.

The V call is TRBV5-8, the J call TRBJ1-5, with 7 bases identical to TRBD1. With 3 bases clipped from V and 3 bases from J, the junction kept 9 bases outside the gene matches. CDR1 SGHTS and CDR2 YDEGEE come from the germline V gene. CDR3 length: 16 residues. The CDR3 is CASSSSGTVFNQPQHF. The CDR3 nucleotides read TGTGCCAGCAGCTCCTCCGGGACAGTCTTCAATCAGCCCCAGCATTTT.

The count of this clone is one. V and J are TRBV9 and TRBJ1-2, with 7 nucleotides matching TRBD1. With 0 bases clipped from V and 4 bases from J, the junction kept 9 bases outside the gene matches. This CDR3 is 16 amino acids long. Germline CDR1 and CDR2: SGDLS and YYNGEE. CDR3 region: CASSVGSGGRVYGYTF. Written as DNA, the CDR3 is TGTGCCAGCAGCGTAGGATCAGGGGGGCGCGTCTATGGCTACACCTTC.

The chain carries TRBV12-5 and TRBJ1-5; D uncertain. The CDR3 has 12 residues. CDR1 is LGHNT, CDR2 FRNRAP, per germline. Between the trimmed V and J ends, which lost 5 bases and 4 bases, there was a span of 6 bases. The CDR3 here is CASGTDNQPQHF. CDR3 in DNA: TGTGCTAGTGGTACTGATAATCAGCCCCAGCATTTT.

The chain combines TRBV5-1 with TRBJ2-7; 9 bases match TRBD1. This CDR3 region has 15 residues. V trimming: 1 base; J trimming: 3 bases; junction bases outside the gene matches: 5. Germline CDR1 and CDR2: SGHRS and YFSETQ. CDR3 sequence (DNA): TGCGCCAGCAGCTTGATCGAGACAGGGGGCTACGAGCAGTACTTC. Translation gives CASSLIETGGYEQYF.

The chain carries TRBV27 and TRBJ1-2; 9 bases line up with TRBD1. CDR1 MNHEY and CDR2 SMNVEV come from the germline V gene (reference sequence). After removal of 6 bases from V and 2 bases from J, the junction contained 4 bases not matched to a gene. CDR3 length: 14 amino acids. CDR3 sequence: CASRTGTGNYGYTF. DNA of the CDR3: TGTGCCAGCAGGACCGGGACAGGGAACTATGGCTACACCTTC.

In DNA, the CDR3 is TGTGCCAGCAGCGTAACGGTGAGCTCCTACGAGCAGTACTTC. Its protein product is CASSVTVSSYEQYF. V gene TRBV9 combines with J gene TRBJ2-7, with D unresolved. Germline lookup yields CDR1 SGDLS and CDR2 YYNGEE. Trimming left V 1 base short and J 0 bases short, with 8 bases between. This CDR3 has 14 amino acids.

The chain recombines TRBV14 with TRBJ2-5; D perhaps matches TRBD2 (5 bases). The CDR3 is made up of 17 amino acids. Germline V gene sequence: CDR1 SGHDN, CDR2 FVKESK. V was cut by 0 bases and J by 2 bases, with 16 bases left in between. The CDR3 nucleotides are TGTGCCAGCAGCCAAGATCTGCCTAGCATTCCTCAAGAGACCCAGTACTTC. It is translated as CASSQDLPSIPQETQYF.

V usage is TRBV5-8 and J usage is TRBJ2-7, with 8 bases matching TRBD1. This CDR3 comprises 16 residues. CDR1 SGHTS and CDR2 YDEGEE come from the germline V gene. J lost 4 bases, V lost 2 bases, and 11 bases had no gene match. The CDR3 DNA reads as TGTGCCAGCAGCTTTGGGGGGACAGGCGGAGGGTACGAGCAGTACTTC. Amino acids: CASSFGGTGGGYEQYF.

V usage is TRBV28 and J usage is TRBJ2-5, with D possibly matching TRBD1 (6 bases). Germline V CDR1 and CDR2: MDHEN, SYDVKM. The V and J ends lost 5 bases and 4 bases respectively, with 11 bases between them. The CDR3 totals 13 residues. CDR3 sequence reads: CASSLTRGETQYF. CDR3 in DNA: TGTGCCAGCAGTCTTACCAGGGGAGAGACCCAGTACTTC.